Listed below are T cell receptor beta chains from one sample, sequenced in a study of graft-versus-host responses after intestinal transplantation. Some clones are missing from TCRdb's copy, which holds only in-frame ones; the method was immunoSEQ multiplex PCR. The data contain tens of thousands of clones, approximately 94% of them singletons. No antigen is known for these receptors. The material was unstimulated CD4+ T cells sorted from spleen or lymph node cells, obtained before transplant. The receptors originated from a human donor who was the organ donor for an intestinal transplant. CDR3s include the opening cysteine and the closing phenylalanine or tryptophan. The order of the fields is J gene, clone size, V gene, D gene, CDR3 DNA, CDR3 protein. D genes are given only for firm matches. Clone sizes are given selectively: once, few, many, or a class where the clone is expanded.

j_call: TRBJ1-1
clone_size: .
v_call: TRBV2
d_call: .
cdr3_nt: TGTGCCAGCAACAGGAACACTGAAGCTTTCTTT
cdr3_aa: CASNRNTEAFF

j_call: TRBJ2-5
clone_size: .
v_call: TRBV25-1
d_call: .
cdr3_nt: TGTGCCAGCAGTTCGGGGTTAGCGACCCAGTACTTC
cdr3_aa: CASSSGLATQYF

j_call: TRBJ1-6
clone_size: .
v_call: TRBV5-4
d_call: TRBD1
cdr3_nt: TGTGCCAGCAGCTTGGTAGACAGGGGAAATTCACCCCTCCACTTT
cdr3_aa: CASSLVDRGNSPLHF

j_call: TRBJ1-1
clone_size: .
v_call: TRBV7-9
d_call: .
cdr3_nt: TGTGCCAGCACCCAAGAAGGCACTGAAGCTTTCTTT
cdr3_aa: CASTQEGTEAFF

j_call: TRBJ1-6
clone_size: .
v_call: TRBV4-3
d_call: .
cdr3_nt: TGCGCCAGCAGCCCAAAGGACGGTTTAGAGACACCCCTCCACTTT
cdr3_aa: CASSPKDGLETPLHF

j_call: TRBJ2-7
clone_size: once
v_call: TRBV6-5
d_call: TRBD2
cdr3_nt: TGTGCCAGCAGCATACTAGCGGGACCCTACGAGCAGTACTTC
cdr3_aa: CASSILAGPYEQYF

j_call: TRBJ1-2
clone_size: .
v_call: TRBV18
d_call: TRBD1
cdr3_nt: TGTGCCAGCTCACTCTCTGGACAGGGGGACAACTATGGCTACACCTTC
cdr3_aa: CASSLSGQGDNYGYTF

j_call: TRBJ2-3
clone_size: .
v_call: TRBV7-3
d_call: TRBD2
cdr3_nt: TGTGCCAGCGGCCCGTGGGGGGGAGGCACAGATACGCAGTATTTT
cdr3_aa: CASGPWGGGTDTQYF

j_call: TRBJ2-4
clone_size: few
v_call: TRBV29-1
d_call: .
cdr3_nt: TGCAGCGTTGAAGACTCGCAGGGGAAAAACATTCAGTACTTC
cdr3_aa: CSVEDSQGKNIQYF

j_call: TRBJ2-7
clone_size: .
v_call: TRBV6-1
d_call: TRBD1
cdr3_nt: TGTGCCAGCAGCCGGGACAGGGTTTACGAGCAGTACTTC
cdr3_aa: CASSRDRVYEQYF

j_call: TRBJ2-7
clone_size: .
v_call: TRBV9
d_call: .
cdr3_nt: TGTGCCAGCAGCGAGAGGGCGCCTCCTTCCTACGAGCAGTACTTC
cdr3_aa: CASSERAPPSYEQYF

j_call: TRBJ2-1
clone_size: .
v_call: TRBV4-2
d_call: .
cdr3_nt: TGTGCCAGCAGCCAAGATTCCTTTCTGAGCTCCTACAATGAGCAGTTCTTC
cdr3_aa: CASSQDSFLSSYNEQFF

j_call: TRBJ1-1
clone_size: .
v_call: TRBV25-1
d_call: .
cdr3_nt: TGTGCCAGCAGTGACGGTGGCAGGATTGAAGCTTTCTTT
cdr3_aa: CASSDGGRIEAFF

j_call: TRBJ2-7
clone_size: .
v_call: TRBV6-6
d_call: .
cdr3_nt: TGTGCCAGCGCCGGGACTTACGAGCAGTACTTC
cdr3_aa: CASAGTYEQYF

j_call: TRBJ2-7
clone_size: .
v_call: TRBV20-1
d_call: .
cdr3_nt: TGCAGTGCTAGCCGCAACGAGCAGTACTTC
cdr3_aa: CSASRNEQYF

j_call: TRBJ1-4
clone_size: once
v_call: TRBV5-1
d_call: .
cdr3_nt: TGCGCCAGCAGCGTTCAGGGTTGGGAAACTAATGAAAAACTGTTTTTT
cdr3_aa: CASSVQGWETNEKLFF

j_call: TRBJ1-5
clone_size: .
v_call: TRBV6-5
d_call: TRBD1
cdr3_nt: TGTGCCAGCAGTTACTCTGGGACAGAGCCTCAGCCCCAGCATTTT
cdr3_aa: CASSYSGTEPQPQHF

j_call: TRBJ2-5
clone_size: .
v_call: TRBV10-3
d_call: TRBD1
cdr3_nt: TGTGCCATCAGCCGAGCACAGGGGAACCAAGAGACCCAGTACTTC
cdr3_aa: CAISRAQGNQETQYF

j_call: TRBJ1-3
clone_size: .
v_call: TRBV4-1
d_call: .
cdr3_nt: TGCGCCAGCAGCCAAGCTTACAGTGGAGGAAACACCATATATTTT
cdr3_aa: CASSQAYSGGNTIYF

j_call: TRBJ1-1
clone_size: .
v_call: TRBV28
d_call: TRBD1
cdr3_nt: TGTGCCAGCAGTCATCCGACAGGGAGGGGCACTGAAGCTTTCTTT
cdr3_aa: CASSHPTGRGTEAFF

j_call: TRBJ2-5
clone_size: .
v_call: TRBV27
d_call: TRBD1
cdr3_nt: TGTGCCAGCAGTCCCTCAGGGGGCCGGGAGACCCAGTACTTC
cdr3_aa: CASSPSGGRETQYF

j_call: TRBJ2-3
clone_size: .
v_call: TRBV5-6
d_call: TRBD1
cdr3_nt: TGTGCCAGCAGCTTTGGGACAGGGTTGTCAAATACGCAGTATTTT
cdr3_aa: CASSFGTGLSNTQYF

j_call: TRBJ2-3
clone_size: .
v_call: TRBV6-5
d_call: .
cdr3_nt: TGTGCCAGCAGCCCGAAGGTTACAGGAGCAGATACGCAGTATTTT
cdr3_aa: CASSPKVTGADTQYF

j_call: TRBJ1-2
clone_size: .
v_call: TRBV7-2
d_call: TRBD1
cdr3_nt: TGTGCCAGCAGCCCTAGGACAGGGAATAACTATGGCTACACCTTC
cdr3_aa: CASSPRTGNNYGYTF

j_call: TRBJ1-4
clone_size: .
v_call: TRBV4-2
d_call: .
cdr3_nt: TGTGCCAGCAGCCAAGATGGGACTTATGAAAAACTGTTTTTT
cdr3_aa: CASSQDGTYEKLFF

j_call: TRBJ1-2
clone_size: .
v_call: TRBV28
d_call: TRBD1
cdr3_nt: TGTGCCAGCAGTTTTGTGGGACAGGGGATCTATGGCTACACCTTC
cdr3_aa: CASSFVGQGIYGYTF

j_call: TRBJ1-1
clone_size: .
v_call: TRBV10-2
d_call: .
cdr3_nt: TGCGCCGGGCGTCTGGGACAGAACACTGAAGCTTTCTTT
cdr3_aa: CAGRLGQNTEAFF